This T cell receptor beta chain was profiled in a study of blood T cells in healthy people across ages. The CDR3 covers 14 residues. The use of a sample-barcoded 5' primer and a J-beta primer mix characterized a second PCR of roughly 6 to 11 cycles. TCRdb used MiXCR to reprocess the 5' RACE reads, holding one entry per CDR3 protein. The table lists 1.5 million to 2 million distinct CDR3 sequences, roughly two fifths of them singletons. Sequencing was done on a sample of blood. The TCR comes from a human donor in good health. The rearrangement links TRBV12-3 or TRBV12-4 to TRBJ2-7; D perhaps matches TRBD2 (7 bases). The J call may be incorrect, as the DNA end agrees better with TRBJ2-5. Here the CDR3 DNA reads TGTGCCAGCAGTTTTTGGGGGGGCGGGGAGACCCAGTACTTC. This sequence encodes CASSFWGGGETQYF.